The 19 T cell receptor beta chains in this list originate from one sample, sequenced in a study of T cells in Graves' hyperthyroidism and ophthalmopathy. TCR beta CDR3 sequences were amplified from RNA transcripts. The primer set for the first-round RT-PCR of the TCR CDR3 was HTBI. TCRdb ran MiXCR on the multiplex PCR reads and lists one entry per CDR3 protein. The table has about 640,000 distinct CDR3 sequences, around 21% seen once; the top ten hold more than 30%. Material for sequencing was blood. The source is a man younger than 45 with Graves' ophthalmopathy.

This clonotype was seen at least ten times. The chain is built from TRBV11-2 and TRBJ1-2; D uncertain. Deletions cut 4 bases from V and 4 bases from J, with 13 bases between. The germline V gene encodes CDR1 SGHAT and CDR2 FQNNGV. The CDR3 runs 14 residues. This CDR3 is CASSSLDGRYGYTF. CDR3 coding DNA: TGTGCCAGCAGCTCCTTGGACGGTCGCTATGGCTACACCTTC.

This clonotype was recorded many times. This sequence joins TRBV11-2 and TRBJ1-1, with a weak D call TRBD1 (6 bases). Germline CDR1 and CDR2: SGHAT and FQNNGV. V lost 5 bases and J 3 bases, leaving 13 bases between the germline ends. This CDR3 has 14 amino acids. CDR3 sequence reads: CASSGNRADTEAFF. In DNA, the CDR3 is TGTGCCAGCAGCGGGAACAGGGCCGACACTGAAGCTTTCTTT.

This clonotype occurred a few times. This chain links TRBV7-9 with TRBJ1-1; TRBD1 matches at 7 bases. Germline-derived CDR1 and CDR2 are SEHNR and FQNEAQ (reference sequence). J lost 1 base, V lost 6 bases, and 5 bases had no gene match. The CDR3 spans 14 residues. CDR3 sequence reads: CASRGQATNTEAFF. CDR3 sequence (DNA): TGTGCCAGCAGAGGACAGGCAACGAACACTGAAGCTTTCTTT.

Only a few counts were recorded for this clonotype. This chain joins TRBV2 and TRBJ1-6; 8 bases fit TRBD1. Germline V gene lookup returns CDR1 SNHLY and CDR2 FYNNEI. V lost 7 bases to trimming and J lost 3 bases; unmatched junction nucleotides: 5. There are 15 residues in the CDR3. Here the CDR3 DNA reads TGTGCCAGCAAAGGACAGGGCAACTATAATTCACCCCTCCACTTT. It encodes CASKGQGNYNSPLHF.

The chain links TRBV19 to TRBJ2-5; the D is unclear. The CDR3 is 15 residues long. The V end lost 10 bases, the J end lost 5 bases, and 23 bases lay between the germline ends. Germline CDR1 LNHDA, CDR2 SQIVND (reference sequence). Here the CDR3 DNA reads TGTGCCACCCGACCTTCGGCGGAGACGAGGGAGACCCAGTACTTC. This encodes CATRPSAETRETQYF.

This clonotype was observed at least ten times. This chain links TRBV5-1 with TRBJ2-1; perhaps TRBD2 as D (6 bases). This CDR3 has 16 residues. Trimming pared 2 bases from V and 3 bases from J, leaving 15 bases between. The germline CDR1 and CDR2 sequences are SGHRS and YFSETQ. The CDR3 DNA is TGCGCCAGCAGCTTTTTGGCTAGCGTAATCTACAATGAGCAGTTCTTC. This encodes CASSFLASVIYNEQFF.

In this sample, this clonotype turned up a few times. The chain carries TRBV24-1 and TRBJ2-1; TRBD2 aligns across 12 bases. The V and J ends lost 5 bases and 6 bases, in that order; junction bases with no gene match: 13. The CDR3 is 18 amino acids. The V gene's germline CDR1 is KGHDR and CDR2 SFDVKD. CDR3 sequence: CATSGAPRLAGDFNEQFF. The CDR3 DNA reads TGTGCCACCAGTGGGGCCCCCCGACTAGCGGGAGATTTCAATGAGCAGTTCTTC.

This clonotype was observed a few times. The chain joins TRBV11-2 to TRBJ2-7; 8 bases agree with TRBD1. In germline, CDR1 is SGHAT, CDR2 FQNNGV. Trimming removed 4 bases from V and 5 bases from J; junction bases left unmatched: 7. The CDR3 covers 14 residues. The CDR3 nucleotides read TGTGCCAGCAGCTCCCCAGGGGGCTCGGACGAGCAGTACTTC. Amino acid sequence: CASSSPGGSDEQYF. The whole variable domain, filled in from reference TRBV11-2 and TRBJ2-7, reads EAGVAQSPRYKIIEKRQSVAFWCNPISGHATLYWYQQILGQGPKLLIQFQNNGVVDDSQLPKDRFSAERLKGVDSTLKIQPAKLEDSAVYLCASSSPGGSDEQYFGPGTRLTVT.

Comment on this clonotype: Being one base from a much bigger clone, this may be a read error. The chain is built from TRBV28 and TRBJ2-5, with a possible D match to TRBD1 (5 bases). Trimming left V 5 bases short and J 5 bases short, with 18 bases between. The CDR3 contains 15 residues. CDR1 is MDHEN and CDR2 is SYDVKM in the germline V gene. This chain's CDR3 is CASSLETRGRETQYF. The CDR3 DNA follows: TGTGCCAGCAGTCTCGAAACAAGGGGCAGGGAGACCCAGTACTTC.

This clonotype came up many times. The chain uses TRBV14 and TRBJ1-1, with D hard to call. The V gene lost 1 base and the J gene lost 5 bases, with 8 bases spanning the gap. CDR1 and CDR2 (germline): SGHDN, FVKESK. This CDR3 has 13 residues. The CDR3, as DNA: TGTGCCAGCAGCCAAGGGGAGGGTACTGAAGCTTTCTTT. Translation gives CASSQGEGTEAFF.

The V and J genes are TRBV5-1 and TRBJ2-1, with D possibly called TRBD1 or TRBD2 (6 bases each). V was cut by 0 bases and J by 0 bases, with 10 bases left in between. The germline V gene has CDR1 SGHRS and CDR2 YFSETQ. The CDR3 is made up of 16 amino acids. CDR3 residues: CASSLDGGPSYNEQFF. In DNA form, the CDR3 reads TGCGCCAGCAGCTTGGACGGGGGCCCCTCCTACAATGAGCAGTTCTTC.

This clonotype was seen many times. This chain joins TRBV7-2 and TRBJ1-3, with TRBD1 matching over 8 bases. The V gene end was trimmed by 5 bases and the J gene end by 3 bases; junction bases not matched to a gene: 12. The CDR3 sequence is 17 residues long. Germline CDR1 SGHTA, CDR2 FQGNSA. CDR3 DNA: TGTGCCAGCAGCCAATCCTACAGGGGGAATAGTGGAAACACCATATATTTT. Residues: CASSQSYRGNSGNTIYF.

This clonotype occurred many times. Here the CDR3 reads CASSAQNTGELFF. Written as DNA, the CDR3 is TGTGCCAGCAGTGCCCAAAACACCGGGGAGCTGTTTTTT. The V and J genes are TRBV27 and TRBJ2-2; no reliable D call. This CDR3 is 13 amino acids long. V was cut by 5 bases and J by 2 bases, with 6 bases left in between. The germline V gene has CDR1 MNHEY and CDR2 SMNVEV (reference sequence).

Comments on this clonotype: A read error is possible here, since a much larger clone lies one base away. J is TRBJ2-1 and V is TRBV28, with 9 bases aligning to TRBD2. With 3 bases clipped from V and 4 bases from J, the junction kept 7 bases outside the gene matches. This CDR3 region has 16 residues. CDR1 and CDR2 from the germline V gene are MDHEN and SYDVKM. This CDR3 is CASSFSREGSYNEQFF. Written as DNA, the CDR3 is TGTGCCAGCAGTTTTTCGCGGGAGGGCTCGTACAATGAGCAGTTCTTC.

V and J are TRBV6-2 or TRBV6-3 and TRBJ1-4; a possible D gene is TRBD1 (5 bases). With 7 bases removed from V and 8 bases from J, the gap between germline ends came to 17 bases. The CDR3 spans 14 residues. Looked up from germline, CDR1 is MNHEY and CDR2 is SVGEGT. CDR3 coding DNA: TGTGCCAGCACTAAGGGTCAGGGTCTCGAAAAACTGTTTTTT. Residues: CASTKGQGLEKLFF.

The rearrangement links TRBV2 to TRBJ1-5; 11 positions agree with TRBD1. The CDR3 totals 18 residues. Germline V gene lookup returns CDR1 SNHLY and CDR2 FYNNEI. The junction had 14 bases not matched to a gene; V was cut back by 8 bases and J by 2 bases. The CDR3 DNA follows: TGTGCCAGCTCACGATCCGGGACAGGGGGAACGGGCAATCAGCCCCAGCATTTT. Residues: CASSRSGTGGTGNQPQHF. The whole variable domain, filled in from reference TRBV2 and TRBJ1-5, reads EPEVTQTPSHQVTQMGQEVILRCVPISNHLYFYWYRQILGQKVEFLVSFYNNEISEKSEIFDDQFSVERPDGSNFTLKIRSTKLEDSAMYFCASSRSGTGGTGNQPQHFGDGTRLSIL.

A few counts support this clonotype. At one of its ends the junction is not consistent with the germline gene, which may arise from a read error. This rearrangement joins TRBV11-2 to TRBJ2-7; D not certain. The CDR3 is 14 residues long. The V gene's germline CDR1 is SGHAT and CDR2 FQNNGV. The CDR3 here is CAGSSRTDSYEQYF. The CDR3 DNA sequence: TGTGCCGGCAGCTCCCGGACCGATTCCTACGAGCAGTACTTC.

This clonotype was observed a handful of times. The V call is TRBV20-1, the J call TRBJ1-5; D perhaps matches TRBD1 (6 bases). Germline V gene sequence: CDR1 DFQATT, CDR2 SNEGSKA (reference sequence). Trimming took 4 bases from V and 3 from J, leaving 10 bases between them. The CDR3 consists of 13 residues. The CDR3 here is CSAKGQFNQPQHF. The CDR3 bases are TGCAGTGCTAAAGGACAGTTCAATCAGCCCCAGCATTTT.

This clonotype turned up a few times. The chain uses TRBV28 and TRBJ2-2, with D unresolved. V shed 5 bases and J shed 3 bases, with 16 bases lying between them. The CDR3 covers 16 residues. Germline CDR1 reads MDHEN; CDR2 reads SYDVKM. In nucleotides, the CDR3 is TGTGCCAGCAGTAAAGCTTACCCAGGTGACACCGGGGAGCTGTTTTTT. This sequence encodes CASSKAYPGDTGELFF.